The 3 T cell receptor beta chains below come from one sample, sequenced in a study of T cells in Graves' hyperthyroidism and ophthalmopathy. Using RNA transcripts as the source, TCR beta CDR3 regions were amplified. The TCR CDR3 first-round RT-PCR relied on the HTBI primer set. TCRdb reprocessed the multiplex PCR reads via MiXCR and lists one record per CDR3 protein. This sample has fewer than 350,000 distinct CDR3 sequences; roughly a fifth occur once, and the top ten carry less than 45%. Sequences were obtained from blood. The receptors shown here come from a man aged 45-65 years with Graves' ophthalmopathy.

This clonotype showed up just a few times. This chain uses TRBV12-3 or TRBV12-4 with TRBJ2-7; D remains ambiguous. Trimming cost V 5 bases and J 1 base, with 9 bases left between them. This CDR3 has 13 residues. DNA of the CDR3: TGTGCCAGCAGTCCCCTGGTTTCCTACGAGCAGTACTTC. This gives the protein CASSPLVSYEQYF.

This clonotype has at least ten counts. The chain links TRBV2 to TRBJ2-7; D remains unclear. With 2 bases removed from V and 3 bases from J, the gap between germline ends came to 5 bases. Germline V lookup: CDR1 SNHLY, CDR2 FYNNEI. The CDR3 is 12 residues long. In nucleotides, the CDR3 is TGTGCCAGCAGTGAACTCTTCTACGAGCAGTACTTC. This codes for CASSELFYEQYF.

This clonotype was detected ten times or more. The V call is TRBV7-9, the J call TRBJ2-3; 8 nucleotides agree with TRBD2. Germline CDR1 reads SEHNR; CDR2 reads FQNEAQ (reference sequence). The CDR3 has 16 amino acids. V lost 5 bases and J lost 2; bases outside the gene matches: 9. The CDR3 spells CASSPPGRAYTDTQYF. CDR3 sequence (DNA): TGTGCCAGCAGCCCCCCCGGGAGGGCCTACACAGATACGCAGTATTTT.